This T cell receptor (beta chain) came from a study of blood T cells in healthy people across ages. At least 7 million PBMCs were isolated per sample. Study-wide findings and caveats: TCR beta diversity, measured per million T cells, fell in a roughly linear way with age. For the donors, CMV status was unknown and possibly confounded expanded clonotype changes.

From germline, CDR1 is MNHEY and CDR2 SMNVEV (reference sequence). J gave up 11 bases and V 5 bases, and 13 bases lay outside the gene matches. The CDR3 sequence is 15 residues long. This clonotype has more than one count but fewer than ten. Antigen unknown. Using a J-beta primer mix together with a sample-barcoded 5' primer, a second PCR was run for roughly 7 to 11 cycles. MiXCR was run by TCRdb on the 5' RACE reads, yielding one entry per CDR3 protein. Here the sample spans 1.5 million or so distinct CDR3 sequences, 35% to 45% being singletons. The chain joins TRBV27 to TRBJ2-5; 11 bases map to TRBD1. This clonotype was obtained from a woman in her late teens or twenties in good health. Sequencing input: blood. CDR3 DNA: TGTGCCAGCAGTGCTGGGACAGGGGGGTACAATGAGCAGTACTTC. It codes for CASSAGTGGYNEQYF.